This T cell receptor (beta chain) originates from a study of blood T cell repertoires in COVID-19. Whole-study context: The United States, Italy and Spain provided the acute and convalescent COVID-19 samples. The analysed material was cDNA or gDNA that came from T cells, B-cell-depleted T cells, or PBMCs.

With 2 bases removed from V and 3 bases from J, the gap between germline ends came to 4 bases. There are 11 residues in the CDR3. The germline CDR1 and CDR2 sequences are DFQATT and SNEGSKA (reference sequence). The authors' processing: How many nucleated cells were present was estimated from reference gene primer amplification. Some clones are missing from TCRdb's copy, which holds only in-frame ones; the method was immunoSEQ multiplex PCR. V and J calls and clone size come straight from that table; D and trimming were deduced from the DNA. The data contain around 95,000 clones, 90% of them seen just once; the ten biggest clones take up about 5%.

The chain couples TRBV20-1 to TRBJ2-5, with no clear D. Sequencing was carried out using peripheral blood. The TCR originated in a man in his fifties or sixties with acute or convalescent COVID-19. This CDR3 reads CSARREETQYF. Here the CDR3 DNA reads TGCAGTGCTAGACGGGAAGAGACCCAGTACTTC.